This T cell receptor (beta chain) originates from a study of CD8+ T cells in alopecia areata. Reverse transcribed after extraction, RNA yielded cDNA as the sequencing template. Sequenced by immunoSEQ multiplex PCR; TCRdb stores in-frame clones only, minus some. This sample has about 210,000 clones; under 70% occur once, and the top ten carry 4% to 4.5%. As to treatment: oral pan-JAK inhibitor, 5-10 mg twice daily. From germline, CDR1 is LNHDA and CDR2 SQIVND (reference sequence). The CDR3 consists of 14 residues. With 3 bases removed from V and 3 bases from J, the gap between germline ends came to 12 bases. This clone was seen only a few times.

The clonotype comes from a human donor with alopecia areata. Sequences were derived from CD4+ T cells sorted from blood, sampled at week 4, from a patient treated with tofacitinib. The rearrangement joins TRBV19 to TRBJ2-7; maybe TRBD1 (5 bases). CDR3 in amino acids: CASSIGARVYEQYF. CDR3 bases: TGTGCCAGTAGTATCGGAGCCAGGGTCTACGAGCAGTACTTC.